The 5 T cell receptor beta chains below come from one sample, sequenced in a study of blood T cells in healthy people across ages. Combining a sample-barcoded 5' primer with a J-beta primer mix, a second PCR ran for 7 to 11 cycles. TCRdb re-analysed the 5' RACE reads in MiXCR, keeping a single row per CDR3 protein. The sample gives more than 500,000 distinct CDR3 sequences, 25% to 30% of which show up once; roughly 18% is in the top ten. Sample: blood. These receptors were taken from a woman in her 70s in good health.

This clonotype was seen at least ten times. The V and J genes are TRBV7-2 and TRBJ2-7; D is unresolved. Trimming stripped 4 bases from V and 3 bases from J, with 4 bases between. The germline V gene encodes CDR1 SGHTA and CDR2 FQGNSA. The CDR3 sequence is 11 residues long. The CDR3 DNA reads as TGTGCCAGCAGCTCCCGCTACGAGCAGTACTTC. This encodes CASSSRYEQYF.

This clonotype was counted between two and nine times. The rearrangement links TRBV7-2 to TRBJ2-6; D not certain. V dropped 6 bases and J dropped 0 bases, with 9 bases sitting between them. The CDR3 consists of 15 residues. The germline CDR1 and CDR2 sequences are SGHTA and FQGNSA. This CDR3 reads CASSSHYSGANVLTF. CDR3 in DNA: TGTGCCAGCAGTTCACACTACTCTGGGGCCAACGTCCTGACTTTC.

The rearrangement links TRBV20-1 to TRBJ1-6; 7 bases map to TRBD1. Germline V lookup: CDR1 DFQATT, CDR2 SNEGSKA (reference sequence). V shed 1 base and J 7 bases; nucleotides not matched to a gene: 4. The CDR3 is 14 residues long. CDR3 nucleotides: TGCAGTGCTAGAGCGACAGGGAACAATTCACCCCTCCACTTT. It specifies CSARATGNNSPLHF.

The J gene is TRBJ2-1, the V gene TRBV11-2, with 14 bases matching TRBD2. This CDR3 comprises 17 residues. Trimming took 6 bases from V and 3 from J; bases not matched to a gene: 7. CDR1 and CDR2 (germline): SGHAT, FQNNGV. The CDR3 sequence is CASSQKTSGGVYNEQFF. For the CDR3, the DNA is TGTGCCAGCAGTCAAAAGACTAGCGGGGGGGTCTACAATGAGCAGTTCTTC. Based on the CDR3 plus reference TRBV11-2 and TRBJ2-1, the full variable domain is EAGVAQSPRYKIIEKRQSVAFWCNPISGHATLYWYQQILGQGPKLLIQFQNNGVVDDSQLPKDRFSAERLKGVDSTLKIQPAKLEDSAVYLCASSQKTSGGVYNEQFFGPGTRLTVL.

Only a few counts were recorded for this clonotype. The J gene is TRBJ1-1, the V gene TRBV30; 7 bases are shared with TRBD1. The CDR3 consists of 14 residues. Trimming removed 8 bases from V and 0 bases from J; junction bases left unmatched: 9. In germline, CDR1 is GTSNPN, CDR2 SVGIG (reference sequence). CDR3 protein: CAANRGSVNTEAFF. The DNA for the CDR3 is TGTGCCGCTAACAGGGGATCGGTGAACACTGAAGCTTTCTTT.